Listed below are T cell receptor beta chains from one sample, sequenced in a study of shared clonotypes between healthy human individuals. Assay: immunoSEQ multiplex PCR; the TCRdb copy retains only in-frame clones and omits some. This sample yields around 1.9 million clones, of which roughly 91% are seen a single time; about 1.8% belongs to the top ten. The sample taken for sequencing was naive CD8+ T cells from PBMCs. These receptors were collected from a man aged 18 to 29 in good health. Some clones in this sample may be carry-over from other donors' samples. Each CDR3 is given with its conserved first and last residue. D genes are given only for firm matches. The size field is filled for only some rows; it gives once, few, many or a size class.

TRBJ1-2,.,.,TRBV5-5,CASSLANYGYTF,TGTGCCAGCAGCTTGGCGAACTATGGCTACACCTTC
TRBJ1-4,.,.,TRBV4-3,CASSQEMWQINEKLFF,TGCGCCAGCAGCCAAGAAATGTGGCAGATTAATGAAAAACTGTTTTTT
TRBJ2-3,.,.,TRBV28,CASSLASTSTDTQYF,TGTGCCAGCAGTTTGGCTAGCACTAGCACAGATACGCAGTATTTT
TRBJ2-7,.,.,TRBV5-4,CASTSFPSDPYEQYF,TGTGCCAGCACCTCTTTCCCTAGCGACCCTTACGAGCAGTACTTC
TRBJ2-3,TRBD1,.,TRBV9,CASSHKREQGDEWADTQYF,TGTGCCAGCAGCCATAAGAGGGAACAGGGGGACGAGTGGGCAGATACGCAGTATTTT
TRBJ2-7,.,.,TRBV19,CASSIGGRSSYEQYF,TGTGCCAGTAGTATAGGGGGCAGGTCGTCCTACGAGCAGTACTTC
TRBJ2-3,TRBD2,.,TRBV7-6,CASSYLTSGSADTQYF,TGTGCCAGCAGCTACTTGACTAGCGGGAGTGCAGATACGCAGTATTTT
TRBJ2-7,.,.,TRBV11-2,CASAHGQRTSYEQYF,TGTGCCAGCGCTCATGGGCAGCGGACATCCTACGAGCAGTACTTC
TRBJ2-4,TRBD2,.,TRBV27,CASRPSGGPGSIQYF,TGTGCCAGCAGACCCTCGGGGGGACCTGGGTCCATTCAGTACTTC
TRBJ2-1,.,.,TRBV9,CASSVGRTGRDYNEQFF,TGTGCCAGCAGCGTAGGCCGAACTGGGCGGGATTACAATGAGCAGTTCTTC
TRBJ1-2,.,.,TRBV28,CASSRPRDTAFYGYTF,TGTGCCAGCAGTCGCCCCAGGGACACAGCTTTCTATGGCTACACCTTC
TRBJ2-2,.,.,TRBV27,CASSPLGDTGELFF,TGTGCCAGCAGTCCCCTTGGGGACACCGGGGAGCTGTTTTTT
TRBJ2-5,.,.,TRBV7-9,CASSPKDSRKKETQYF,TGTGCCAGCAGCCCCAAAGACTCACGTAAAAAAGAGACCCAGTACTTC
TRBJ2-7,.,.,TRBV4-1,CASSQSSHTTPYEQYF,TGCGCCAGCAGCCAATCATCCCACACTACCCCCTACGAGCAGTACTTC
TRBJ2-2,TRBD2,.,TRBV7-9,CASSRGRETGELFF,TGTGCCAGCAGTCGCGGGAGGGAAACCGGGGAGCTGTTTTTT
TRBJ2-1,TRBD2,.,TRBV9,CASSVDGTSSNEQFF,TGTGCCAGCAGCGTAGATGGGACTAGCTCAAATGAGCAGTTCTTC
TRBJ2-3,.,.,TRBV27,CASSLSTTPSTDTQYF,TGTGCCAGCAGTTTATCGACCACGCCTAGCACAGATACGCAGTATTTT
TRBJ2-7,.,.,TRBV5-4,CASSLLGYEQYF,TGTGCCAGCAGCTTGTTGGGATACGAGCAGTACTTC
TRBJ1-2,.,once,TRBV11-2,CASSLGGYGYTF,TGTGCCAGCAGCTTAGGGGGCTATGGCTACACCTTC
TRBJ2-1,.,.,TRBV7-9,CASRRTTEQFF,TGTGCCAGCAGGCGTACGACCGAGCAGTTCTTC
TRBJ2-2,TRBD2,.,TRBV7-6,CASSLTSGRANTGELFF,TGTGCCAGCAGCCTGACTAGCGGGAGGGCCAACACCGGGGAGCTGTTTTTT
TRBJ2-1,TRBD2,.,TRBV7-9,CASSLGLAGEQFF,TGTGCCAGCAGCTTAGGACTAGCGGGTGAGCAGTTCTTC
TRBJ1-5,.,.,TRBV28,CASSPLNLDTVSKPQHF,TGTGCCAGCAGTCCCCTCAACCTCGACACGGTTAGTAAGCCCCAGCATTTT
TRBJ2-7,TRBD1,.,TRBV6-1,CASSDGQAYEQYF,TGTGCCAGCAGCGACGGACAGGCCTACGAGCAGTACTTC
TRBJ2-1,.,.,TRBV15,CATKRKVTPEADNEQFF,TGTGCCACCAAACGGAAAGTGACCCCCGAAGCGGACAATGAGCAGTTCTTC
TRBJ2-2,.,.,TRBV10-3,CATTSPSGVSTGELFF,TGTGCCACTACGAGCCCCTCAGGGGTCAGCACCGGGGAGCTGTTTTTT
TRBJ2-1,.,.,TRBV5-1,CASSLGGYEQFF,TGCGCCAGCAGCTTGGGTGGGTATGAGCAGTTCTTC
TRBJ2-1,.,.,TRBV9,CASSVEGLGPYNEQFF,TGTGCCAGCAGCGTAGAGGGACTGGGGCCTTACAATGAGCAGTTCTTC
TRBJ2-3,.,.,TRBV11-3,CASSRIPHREDTDTQYF,TGTGCCAGCAGCCGAATACCCCACAGGGAAGACACAGATACGCAGTATTTT
TRBJ2-3,TRBD1,.,TRBV5-1,CASSFGRDRGNFTDTQYF,TGCGCCAGCAGCTTTGGCCGGGACAGGGGTAACTTCACAGATACGCAGTATTTT
TRBJ2-1,TRBD1,.,TRBV19,CASSMGRGPYNEQFF,TGTGCCAGTAGTATGGGCAGGGGGCCTTACAATGAGCAGTTCTTC
TRBJ2-7,.,.,TRBV5-8,CASSLIQSHYEQYF,TGTGCCAGCAGCTTGATCCAGAGCCACTACGAGCAGTACTTC
TRBJ2-6,.,.,TRBV9,CASSVAGSGANVLTF,TGTGCCAGCAGCGTAGCGGGGTCTGGGGCCAACGTCCTGACTTTC
TRBJ2-7,TRBD2,.,TRBV10-2,CASSEREGHEQYF,TGCGCCAGCAGCGAGCGGGAGGGTCACGAGCAGTACTTC
TRBJ1-5,.,.,TRBV9,CASSAWGNQPQHF,TGTGCCAGCAGCGCCTGGGGCAATCAGCCCCAGCATTTT
TRBJ2-7,.,.,TRBV7-9,CASSLVSALGEQYF,TGTGCCAGCAGCTTAGTGTCGGCTTTAGGCGAGCAGTACTTC
TRBJ2-1,.,.,TRBV9,CASSVARGMDEQFF,TGTGCCAGCAGCGTAGCCCGGGGTATGGATGAGCAGTTCTTC
TRBJ2-1,TRBD1,.,TRBV4-1,CASSLPGQGVSYNEQFF,TGCGCCAGCAGCCTGCCGGGACAGGGGGTTTCCTACAATGAGCAGTTCTTC
TRBJ1-2,.,.,TRBV2,CASIEDLRANYGYTF,TGTGCCAGCATCGAGGACCTCCGAGCTAACTATGGCTACACCTTC
TRBJ1-3,.,.,TRBV19,CASSIGSVTRGFRHTIYF,TGTGCCAGTAGTATAGGGTCCGTAACTCGGGGCTTCCGCCACACCATATATTTT
TRBJ2-7,.,.,TRBV28,CASSLESGWGLSYEQYF,TGTGCCAGCAGTTTAGAGTCAGGGTGGGGCCTTTCCTACGAGCAGTACTTC
TRBJ2-2,.,.,TRBV7-8,CASSFNARHTGELFF,TGTGCCAGCAGCTTTAATGCGCGGCACACCGGGGAGCTGTTTTTT
TRBJ1-1,TRBD1,once,TRBV4-1,CASSQDATGGTEAFF,TGCGCCAGCAGCCAAGACGCGACAGGGGGGACTGAAGCTTTCTTT